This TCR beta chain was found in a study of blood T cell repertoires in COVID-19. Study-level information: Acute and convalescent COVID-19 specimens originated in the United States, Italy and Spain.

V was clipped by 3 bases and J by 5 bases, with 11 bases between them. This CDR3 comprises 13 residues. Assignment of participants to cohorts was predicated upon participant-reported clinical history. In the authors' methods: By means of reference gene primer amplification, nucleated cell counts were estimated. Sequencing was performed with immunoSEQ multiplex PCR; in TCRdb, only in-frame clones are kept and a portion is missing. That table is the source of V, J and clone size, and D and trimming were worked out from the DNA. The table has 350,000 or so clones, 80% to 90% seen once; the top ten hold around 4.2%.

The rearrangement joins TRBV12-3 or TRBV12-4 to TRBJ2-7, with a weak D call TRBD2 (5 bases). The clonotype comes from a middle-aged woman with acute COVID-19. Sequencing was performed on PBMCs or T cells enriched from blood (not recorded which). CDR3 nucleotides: TGTGCCAGCAGTTTTTCGGGAAGCAACGAGCAGTACTTC. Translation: CASSFSGSNEQYF.